This T cell receptor (beta chain) was captured by sequencing in a study of blood T cells in healthy people across ages (dated by TCRdb to the mid-2010s). For the study in its entirety: In model experiments, template switching captured about one uniquely barcoded TCR beta cDNA molecule for every two T cells. Age-related changes in TCR beta repertoire diversity were measured in the study by deep sequencing normalized with unique cDNA molecular identifiers. The donors were divided into four age groups: young (average around 17 years), middle-aged (over 35), aged (approximately 62) and long-lived (about 84). Using the same blood draw, the study looked at two additional independent replicas of 1 million unique cDNA reads for two donors, one aged 18 to 30 and the other aged 80 or older. Results the study describes overall, beyond this receptor: A strong correlation was found between observed TCR beta diversity and the percentage of naive T cells measured by flow cytometry. Conclusive comparison of naive and antigen-experienced compartments was prevented by the profiling of bulk unsorted PBMCs. Total diversity estimates from one million sequenced T cells were considered lower bounds and underestimates. The CMV infection status of donors was not known, potentially confounding age-related changes in expanded clonotypes. Observed TCR beta diversity per million T cells fell roughly linearly with age, and a significant reduction was already apparent by age around 44. Compared with the aged group, the long-lived group had more naive CD4+ T cells, fewer expanded clones and increased TCR diversity, a pattern suggesting age selection.

Library preparation was by 5' RACE. This sample was sequenced with an Illumina HiSeq 2500. A second PCR of about 6 to 11 cycles was performed with a sample-barcoded 5' primer and a J-beta primer mix. A template-switch 5' adaptor carrying 12 random nucleotides introduced a unique molecular identifier onto each TCR beta cDNA molecule. Each sample yielded at least 3 million CDR3-containing paired-end reads. The Mint cDNA synthesis kit, primed by a TRBC-specific oligonucleotide, was used to synthesize first-strand cDNA from all RNA. All cDNA was treated with uracil-DNA glycosylase and then went through a first 18-cycle PCR with the universal primers M1SS and BC2_uni_R. The paper's data handling went like this. For normalization, 1 million high-quality reads, each with a distinct molecular identifier, were randomly selected from each sample. Reads with shared molecular identifiers were discarded instead of being binned into consensus sequences. MiTCR, with a Q25 quality threshold and the strictest error-elimination algorithm, was used for CDR3 identification, clonotype clustering and error correction. A nonparametric unseen species model with Euler transformation was used to estimate a lower bound on total TCR beta diversity. TCRdb applied fastp at Q25 and MiXCR to the public reads, then kept only in-frame beta chains. Here each entry gathers all rows of one CDR3 protein and keeps the most common genes and DNA. The V and J calls were determined by TCRdb, not by the authors. The sample records 540,000 or so distinct CDR3 sequences, around 24% of which are singletons. Under 9% of the sample belongs to the ten largest clones.

Systemically healthy Caucasian individuals from Russia, some 36 in total and aged about 6 to 100 years, were included as donors. About 10 milliliters of peripheral blood were drawn from each donor into EDTA-treated Vacutainer tubes. Ficoll-Paque density-gradient centrifugation was used to isolate PBMCs, with at least 6 million obtained per sample. Trizol reagent was used to extract total RNA from the PBMCs, yielding at least 6 micrograms per sample. The percentages of naive CD45RAhigh/CD27high T cells were determined by flow cytometry on a PBMC aliquot from every donor. On this clonotype itself: What antigen it recognizes has not been identified. It is likely a read error, because the conserved phenylalanine at the end of the CDR3 is missing.

Germline trimming amounts to 5 bases on V and 4 bases on J, with 9 as the count of junction bases outside the gene matches. The CDR3 length is 16 residues, termini included. Left in the record is the CDR3 DNA by itself, 48 bases read in frame from the first base. The germline V gene supplies CDR1 SGHVS and CDR2 FQNEAQ. These data also featured in a second study, about T cells of mothers and their children. The second paper further reports: Nine systemically healthy Caucasian individuals, comprising three mothers and their six children, were included as donors. cDNA synthesis used all of the extracted RNA, with approximately 1.4 ug of RNA in each 15 ul reaction. In the second PCR, the M1S primer added sample barcodes and 2-4 random nucleotides. Over 9.5 million TCR beta CDR3 reads were obtained for each mother, and approximately 3 million reads were obtained for each child. Thymic selection similarly shapes TCR recombination output in related and unrelated pairs, with minor effect from inherited differences. Normalized repertoire overlap was always slightly but never significantly higher in related than unrelated mother-child pairs. Persistent microchimeric T cell clones were not detected, at a sensitivity of approximately 93 clones per million clonotypes. The study used deep NGS to compare TCR beta repertoires of mothers and children, seeking features distinguishing related mother-child pairs from unrelated individuals. On average, the children were around 11 +/- 4 years old, while the mothers were about 40 +/- 4 years old. Libraries were sequenced on Illumina HiSeq 2000 with 100+100 nt paired-end reads after adapter ligation with NEBNext reagents. To avoid cross-contamination, the mother libraries and the child libraries were prepared a month apart and sequenced in separate runs. Between about 500,000 and 2,300,000 distinct TCR beta clonotypes were identified per donor. Naive TCR beta clonotypes were estimated from low-frequency clonotypes matched to each donor's FACS-determined naive share, without sorting.

The sequencing input was blood. The sequence was collected from a boy aged 5-17 years in good health. In this chain, TRBV7-8 is recombined with TRBJ1-1, with 11 bases aligning to TRBD1. For the CDR3, the sequence is CASSPPGQGVGTEAFS. The nucleotide sequence is given as TGTGCCAGCAGCCCACCGGGACAGGGGGTCGGCACTGAAGCTTTCTCT.